Listed here are 7 T cell receptor beta chains from one sample, sequenced in a study of blood T cell repertoires in COVID-19. The assay was immunoSEQ multiplex PCR, and TCRdb's table has in-frame clones only and misses some. Of over 80,000 clones listed, over 75% are singletons. Sequenced sample: peripheral blood. Receptors originate from a human donor in a cohort sampled during active COVID-19.

The chain is built from TRBV10-3 and TRBJ1-4; 7 nucleotides match TRBD1. This CDR3 is built from 15 residues. The germline V gene encodes CDR1 ENHRY and CDR2 SYGVKD. J lost 0 bases, V lost 6 bases, and 4 bases had no gene match. This CDR3 reads CAISKGASTNEKLFF. The CDR3 DNA sequence: TGTGCCATCAGCAAGGGGGCTTCAACTAATGAAAAACTGTTTTTT.

V is TRBV25-1 and J is TRBJ2-1; 13 bases match TRBD2. Germline V lookup: CDR1 MGHDK, CDR2 SYGVNS. V shed 2 bases and J 6 bases; nucleotides not matched to a gene: 4. The CDR3 extends over 16 amino acids. The CDR3 DNA sequence: TGTGCCAGCAGTGAAATGGGACTAGCGGGAATCAATGAGCAGTTCTTC. Translating gives CASSEMGLAGINEQFF.

The chain joins TRBV5-1 to TRBJ1-1; 8 bases line up with TRBD1. Germline CDR1 is SGHRS and CDR2 is YFSETQ. The trim removed 3 bases at V and 3 bases at J, leaving 4 bases unmatched. The CDR3 has 14 amino acids. Here the CDR3 reads CASSSQGEYTEAFF. DNA of the CDR3: TGCGCCAGCAGCTCACAGGGGGAGTACACTGAAGCTTTCTTT.

The V and J genes are TRBV6-6 and TRBJ2-7, with D perhaps TRBD1 (7 bases). This CDR3 comprises 15 residues. CDR1 and CDR2 from the germline V gene are MNHNY and SVGAGI (reference sequence). V was clipped by 5 bases and J by 7 bases, with 21 bases between them. In DNA, the CDR3 is TGTGCCAGCAGTGACGACAGGGCCACACGGGGGGAGCAGTACTTC. Protein product: CASSDDRATRGEQYF.

This rearrangement joins TRBV9 to TRBJ1-6; D possibly corresponds to TRBD1 (6 bases). CDR1 SGDLS and CDR2 YYNGEE come from the germline V gene. This CDR3 contains 14 residues. With 3 bases removed from V and 10 bases from J, the gap between germline ends came to 14 bases. The CDR3 nucleotides are TGTGCCAGCAGCGGCCGGGACATCGGATCACCCCTCCACTTT. As protein: CASSGRDIGSPLHF.

The chain couples TRBV27 to TRBJ2-3; D might be TRBD2 (6 bases). Per germline, CDR1 MNHEY and CDR2 SMNVEV (reference sequence). The CDR3 consists of 15 residues. Deletions cut 6 bases from V and 2 bases from J, with 15 bases between. The CDR3 DNA sequence: TGTGCCAGCAGGTCCCCGGGAGAGAACACAGATACGCAGTATTTT. Translation gives CASRSPGENTDTQYF.

The chain couples TRBV5-1 to TRBJ2-7, with 7 bases that match TRBD2. CDR1 is SGHRS and CDR2 is YFSETQ in the germline V gene. There are 14 residues in the CDR3. V dropped 2 bases and J dropped 3; count of bases not matched to a gene: 5. The CDR3 nucleotides are TGCGCCAGCAGCTTTAGCGGGTCACACTACGAGCAGTACTTC. It is translated as CASSFSGSHYEQYF.